Listed below are T cell receptor beta chains from one sample, sequenced in a study of graft-versus-host responses after intestinal transplantation. Some clones are missing from TCRdb's copy, which holds only in-frame ones; the method was immunoSEQ multiplex PCR. The table includes about 78,000 clones, roughly 84% detected once. These TCRs are of unknown antigen specificity. The sequences come from unstimulated CD8+ T cells sorted from spleen or lymph node cells, collected before transplant. These receptors were collected from a human donor who was the organ donor for an intestinal transplant. CDR3s include the opening cysteine and the closing phenylalanine or tryptophan. D genes are given only for firm matches. Only some rows state a clone size, as once, few, many or a class for expanded clones.

j_call v_call clone_size d_call cdr3_nt cdr3_aa
TRBJ1-1 TRBV27 - TRBD1 TGTGCCAGCTCGACAGGGACTGAAGCTTTCTTT CASSTGTEAFF
TRBJ2-1 TRBV6-1 - - TGTGCCAGCAGTGAAGGTGAATACAATGAGCAGTTCTTC CASSEGEYNEQFF
TRBJ2-1 TRBV5-1 - TRBD1 TGCGCCAGCAGCTTACCGACAGGGATCTACAATGAGCAGTTCTTC CASSLPTGIYNEQFF
TRBJ1-2 TRBV7-9 - - TGTGCCAGCAGCTTAGGGGGCCCCGTCTATGGCTACACCTTC CASSLGGPVYGYTF
TRBJ2-3 TRBV13 - - TGTGCCAGCAGTAAATACCCCGATACGCAGTATTTT CASSKYPDTQYF
TRBJ2-7 TRBV9 - - TGTGCCAGCAGCGTAGAGCCAGGGAGAACGGATGAGCAGTACTTC CASSVEPGRTDEQYF
TRBJ1-5 TRBV2 once TRBD1 TGTGCCAGCAGTGAGTGGACAGGGCCCAATCAGCCCCAGCATTTT CASSEWTGPNQPQHF
TRBJ1-1 TRBV7-8 - TRBD1 TGTGCCAGCAGCTTCACAGGGGGCCTGAACACTGAAGCTTTCTTT CASSFTGGLNTEAFF
TRBJ2-7 TRBV5-1 - TRBD1 TGCGCCAGCCAAGGACAGGGCCGGGGCGAGCAGTACTTC CASQGQGRGEQYF
TRBJ2-1 TRBV15 - - TGTGCCACCAGCAGGGACAGAGGCTCCTACAATGAGCAGTTCTTC CATSRDRGSYNEQFF
TRBJ1-4 TRBV27 - TRBD1 TGTGCCAGCAGTCCTGGACAGGGTAACCCCCTTAATGAAAAACTGTTTTTT CASSPGQGNPLNEKLFF
TRBJ1-5 TRBV6-1 - - TGTGCCAGCAGTGAATATAGGTGGGAGGGGATGAGCAATCAGCCCCAGCATTTT CASSEYRWEGMSNQPQHF
TRBJ2-7 TRBV4-2 - TRBD2 TGTGCCAGCAGCCAATTTCACAGCGGGGGTTACGAGCAGTACTTC CASSQFHSGGYEQYF
TRBJ2-7 TRBV6-5 few - TGTGCCAGCAGTTATGGGGGACTTTACGAGCAGTACTTC CASSYGGLYEQYF
TRBJ1-2 TRBV27 - - TGTGCCAGCAGACAAAAAATATACGAGGCTAACTATGGCTACACCTTC CASRQKIYEANYGYTF
TRBJ2-1 TRBV14 - - TGTGCCAGCAGCCACCTGAGCTCCTACAATGAGCAGTTCTTC CASSHLSSYNEQFF